Listed below are T cell receptor beta chains from one sample, sequenced in a study of beta chain features in type 1 diabetes. Profiled with immunoSEQ multiplex PCR; TCRdb holds only in-frame clones, not every one. This repertoire shows roughly 260,000 clones, roughly 22% found once; its top ten account for 0.028%. The sequencing sample was made of naive CD4+ T cells from blood. Receptors were obtained from a woman aged 40 to 50 with type 1 diabetes. Each CDR3 is given with its conserved first and last residue. Each record gives: J gene, D gene, V gene, clone size, CDR3 DNA, CDR3 protein. D genes are given only for firm matches. Where a row states a size, it is once, few, many or the class of an expanded clone; other rows omit it.

TRBJ2-5	TRBD1	TRBV7-3	NA	TGTGCCAGCAGTCACGACAGGGGGGAGACCCAGTACTTC	CASSHDRGETQYF
TRBJ1-1	NA	TRBV14	NA	TGTGCCAGCAGCCAGTTAGGGGGAAACACTGAAGCTTTCTTT	CASSQLGGNTEAFF
TRBJ2-4	TRBD1	TRBV4-2	few	TGTGCCAGCAGCCACGGACAGGCTTGGGGAAACATTCAGTACTTC	CASSHGQAWGNIQYF
TRBJ2-7	TRBD1	TRBV4-3	few	TGCGCCAGCAGCCAAGATCTCGGACAGGGTTGGCACGAGCAGTACTTC	CASSQDLGQGWHEQYF
TRBJ2-1	TRBD1	TRBV9	NA	TGTGCCAGCAGCGCCAGACAGGGGGCGGTGAATGAGCAGTTCTTC	CASSARQGAVNEQFF
TRBJ2-7	NA	TRBV10-3	NA	TGTGCCTCAGGCAGGGGAGCTACTTACGAGCAGTACTTC	CASGRGATYEQYF
TRBJ2-7	TRBD1	TRBV29-1	NA	TGCAGCGCCCAACGGGACAGAGTATACGAGCAGTACTTC	CSAQRDRVYEQYF
TRBJ1-5	TRBD1	TRBV6-5	NA	TGTGCCAGCAGACCCGGACAGGTTTATCAGCCCCAGCATTTT	CASRPGQVYQPQHF
TRBJ2-7	NA	TRBV4-2	few	TGTGCCAGCAGCCAGGAACAGGGCTACGAGCAGTACTTC	CASSQEQGYEQYF
TRBJ2-1	TRBD2	TRBV7-8	few	TGTGCCAGCAGCCGGGCGGGAGAAAACTACAATGAGCAGTTCTTC	CASSRAGENYNEQFF
TRBJ1-2	NA	TRBV19	NA	TGTGCCAGTAGTCCGGACATCTATGGCTACACCTTC	CASSPDIYGYTF
TRBJ1-3	NA	TRBV30	NA	TGTGCCTGGTCGATTACAGGAGCCTCTGGAAACACCATATATTTT	CAWSITGASGNTIYF
TRBJ2-5	NA	TRBV5-1	few	TGCGCCAGCAGCTTAGAGGCCCGGGAGACCCAGTACTTC	CASSLEARETQYF
TRBJ2-7	NA	TRBV28	few	TGTGCCAGCAGTTCCCCCCGCGGGCAGTACTTC	CASSSPRGQYF
TRBJ1-1	NA	TRBV27	NA	TGTGCCAGCAGTTTCGACGACAGTAACACTGAAGCTTTCTTT	CASSFDDSNTEAFF
TRBJ1-5	NA	TRBV6-5	few	TGTGCCAGCAGTCCGCGGACAGCTAGCAATCAGCCCCAGCATTTT	CASSPRTASNQPQHF
TRBJ1-2	NA	TRBV28	few	TGTGCCAGCAGTCCTATTCCTACCTCCCATGGCTACACCTTC	CASSPIPTSHGYTF
TRBJ2-2	TRBD2	TRBV5-4	NA	TGTGCCAGCAGCTTGGCCGGACTAGCGGCGAACACCGGGGAGCTGTTTTTT	CASSLAGLAANTGELFF
TRBJ2-1	TRBD2	TRBV7-9	NA	TGTGCCAGCAGCCCCCGCTCGGGAGGGCTCGATGAGCAGTTCTTC	CASSPRSGGLDEQFF
TRBJ2-7	NA	TRBV28	NA	TGTGCCAGCAAGGAGGGGCAGGGCAGCCACGAGCAGTACTTC	CASKEGQGSHEQYF
TRBJ1-5	TRBD1	TRBV19	NA	TGTGCCACCCGACAGGGGGCTAGCAATCAGCCCCAGCATTTT	CATRQGASNQPQHF
TRBJ1-1	NA	TRBV19	NA	TGTGCCAGTAGTACCGGCGGGATTGAGACTGAAGCTTTCTTT	CASSTGGIETEAFF
TRBJ2-3	NA	TRBV2	few	TGTGCCAGCGTGACAGGATTTAGCACAGATACGCAGTATTTT	CASVTGFSTDTQYF
TRBJ2-1	NA	TRBV19	NA	TGTGCCAGTAGTAGGGACTCCAACTATGAGCAGTTCTTC	CASSRDSNYEQFF
TRBJ1-2	NA	TRBV5-4	few	TGTGCCAGCACCTCTCAGGCGTTTGATGGCTACACCTTC	CASTSQAFDGYTF
TRBJ2-5	NA	TRBV7-2	NA	TGTGCCAGCAGCGCGGGACGGGGCGGCGAGACCCAGTACTTC	CASSAGRGGETQYF
TRBJ2-1	NA	TRBV7-6	NA	TGTGCCAGCAGCTTAGAAGCAGCGGTAATAAACAATGAGCAGTTCTTC	CASSLEAAVINNEQFF
TRBJ2-7	TRBD2	TRBV28	NA	TGTGCCAGCAGTTTGGGGACTAGTTGGGGCGAGCAGTACTTC	CASSLGTSWGEQYF
TRBJ2-3	NA	TRBV6-5	NA	TGTGCCAGCCGACGGGCAACGGGGGATGATACGCAGTATTTT	CASRRATGDDTQYF
TRBJ2-7	TRBD1	TRBV28	NA	TGTGCCAGCAGTTTTCCGGGACAGGGGGCTCAACCCGGGTCTCAGTACTTC	CASSFPGQGAQPGSQYF
TRBJ1-4	NA	TRBV9	few	TGTGCCAGCAGCGTAGCAGGGGCTAATGAAAAACTGTTTTTT	CASSVAGANEKLFF
TRBJ2-5	NA	TRBV5-4	NA	TGTGCCAGCAGCTTCACAGGGACCTTGGAAGAGACCCAGTACTTC	CASSFTGTLEETQYF
TRBJ2-6	TRBD1	TRBV7-8	NA	TGTGCCAGCAGCTATTCCACAGGGGGCATAGCTGGGGCCAACGTCCTGACTTTC	CASSYSTGGIAGANVLTF
TRBJ2-7	NA	TRBV5-1	NA	TGCGCCAGCAGCTTGGAGTCCAGATACTACGAGCAGTACTTC	CASSLESRYYEQYF
TRBJ1-1	NA	TRBV5-4	NA	TGTGCCAGCAGCTTGGACAGGAACACTGAAGCTTTCTTT	CASSLDRNTEAFF
TRBJ1-1	NA	TRBV25-1	NA	TGTGCCAGCACTCTAACGGGAGGCACTGAAGCTTTCTTT	CASTLTGGTEAFF
TRBJ2-5	TRBD2	TRBV5-4	few	TGTGCCAGCAGCCCGGGACTAGCGGGAGGGAGACAAGAGACCCAGTACTTC	CASSPGLAGGRQETQYF
TRBJ1-6	TRBD1	TRBV2	few	TGTGCCAGCATGTCTGCGACAGGGATGGATTCACCCCTCCACTTT	CASMSATGMDSPLHF
TRBJ2-7	TRBD1	TRBV28	few	TGTGCCAGCCTAGGGGGACAGGTGGGGTACGAGCAGTACTTC	CASLGGQVGYEQYF
TRBJ1-1	NA	TRBV30	few	TGTGCCTGGAGGGACGGAGGTGAAGCTTTCTTT	CAWRDGGEAFF
TRBJ2-1	TRBD1	TRBV4-3	few	TGCGCCAGCAGCCAAGATTGGCGAGACAGGGGATTCGATGAGCAGTTCTTC	CASSQDWRDRGFDEQFF